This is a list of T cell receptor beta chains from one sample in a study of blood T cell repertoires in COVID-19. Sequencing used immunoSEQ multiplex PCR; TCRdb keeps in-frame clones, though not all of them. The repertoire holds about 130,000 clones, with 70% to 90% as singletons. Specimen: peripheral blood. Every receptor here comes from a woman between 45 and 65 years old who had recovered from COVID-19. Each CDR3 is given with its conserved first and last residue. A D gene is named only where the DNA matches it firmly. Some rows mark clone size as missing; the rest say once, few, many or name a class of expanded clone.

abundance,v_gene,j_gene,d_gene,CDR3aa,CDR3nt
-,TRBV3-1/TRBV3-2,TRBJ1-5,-,CASSQDGNQPQHF,TGTGCCAGCAGCCAAGACGGCAATCAGCCCCAGCATTTT
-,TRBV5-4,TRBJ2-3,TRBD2,CASSQGLAGFTDTQYF,TGTGCCAGCAGCCAGGGACTAGCGGGATTCACAGATACGCAGTATTTT
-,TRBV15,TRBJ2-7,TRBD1,CATSRSGQGAGEQYF,TGTGCCACCAGCAGATCGGGACAGGGGGCGGGGGAGCAGTACTTC
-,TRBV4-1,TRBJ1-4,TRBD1,CASSRGTGGGTNEKLFF,TGCGCCAGCAGCCGAGGGACAGGGGGTGGTACTAATGAAAAACTGTTTTTT
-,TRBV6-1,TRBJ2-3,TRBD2,CASSEALVAGGLADTQYF,TGTGCCAGCAGTGAAGCGCTGGTAGCGGGAGGGCTCGCGGATACGCAGTATTTT
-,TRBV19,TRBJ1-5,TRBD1,CASSIGQGGNQPQHF,TGTGCCAGTAGTATAGGACAGGGTGGCAATCAGCCCCAGCATTTT
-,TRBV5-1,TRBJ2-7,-,CASSSVLSGSSYEQYF,TGCGCCAGCAGCTCCGTGTTGAGCGGTTCCTCCTACGAGCAGTACTTC
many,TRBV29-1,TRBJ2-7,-,CSALGGISYEQYF,TGCAGCGCTCTTGGAGGGATCTCCTACGAGCAGTACTTC
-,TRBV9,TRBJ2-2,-,CASSVISRGLGELFF,TGTGCCAGCAGCGTAATTAGCCGCGGCCTCGGGGAGCTGTTTTTT
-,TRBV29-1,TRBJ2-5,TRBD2,CSARGTRQETQYF,TGCAGCGCCCGCGGGACTAGGCAAGAGACCCAGTACTTC
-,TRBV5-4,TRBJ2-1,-,CASSQMTAREQFF,TGTGCCAGCAGCCAGATGACAGCGAGGGAGCAGTTCTTC
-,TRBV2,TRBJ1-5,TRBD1,CASSVDRGSNQPQHF,TGTGCCAGCAGTGTCGACAGGGGTAGCAATCAGCCCCAGCATTTT
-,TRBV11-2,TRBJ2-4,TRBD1,CASSRDRGSFQYF,TGTGCCAGCAGCCGGGACAGAGGGTCCTTTCAGTACTTC
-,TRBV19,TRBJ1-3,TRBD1,CASSPQGTGNTIYF,TGTGCCAGTAGTCCTCAAGGGACAGGGAACACCATATATTTT
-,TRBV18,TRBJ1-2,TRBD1,CASSLPGQNIYGYTF,TGTGCCAGCTCACTCCCGGGACAGAATATCTATGGCTACACCTTC
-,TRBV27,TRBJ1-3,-,CASSTSRTGNTIYF,TGTGCCAGTTCGACGAGCAGGACTGGAAACACCATATATTTT
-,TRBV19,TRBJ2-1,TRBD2,CASSIDSGGPNYNEQFF,TGTGCCAGTAGTATAGATAGCGGGGGGCCAAACTACAATGAGCAGTTCTTC
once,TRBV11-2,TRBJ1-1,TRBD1,CASSLNTRQGGEAFF,TGTGCCAGCAGCTTGAATACTCGACAGGGTGGAGAAGCTTTCTTT
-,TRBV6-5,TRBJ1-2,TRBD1,CASSYAGQALYGYTF,TGTGCCAGCAGTTACGCAGGACAGGCCCTGTATGGCTACACCTTC
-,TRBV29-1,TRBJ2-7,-,CSVASGTYEQYF,TGCAGCGTTGCATCAGGGACCTACGAGCAGTACTTC
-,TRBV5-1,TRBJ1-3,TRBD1,CASSFGAGGSLSGNTIYF,TGCGCCAGCAGCTTTGGGGCAGGGGGCAGTCTTTCTGGAAACACCATATATTTT
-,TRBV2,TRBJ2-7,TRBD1,CASRQDRGPAYEQYF,TGTGCCAGCAGGCAGGACAGGGGGCCCGCCTACGAGCAGTACTTC